This TCR beta chain was observed in a study of blood T cell repertoires in COVID-19. About the study: The samples span acute and convalescent COVID-19 from the United States, Italy and Spain. Sources were T cells, B-cell-depleted T cells, or PBMCs; the material itself was cDNA or gDNA.

The Seattle patients, enrolled during active infection, were followed longitudinally. V lost 5 bases, J lost 7 bases, and 19 bases stayed unmatched. This CDR3 has 19 amino acids. Germline loops: CDR1 SNHLY, CDR2 FYNNEI. In the study's own analysis: The assay estimated nucleated cells by amplifying reference gene primers. Only in-frame clones appear in the TCRdb table, and some are missing; sequencing was by immunoSEQ multiplex PCR. Clonal size and the V and J genes are those of that table, whereas D and trimming came from the DNA. Found here are about 160,000 clones, roughly 89% of them singletons; the top ten hold approximately 10%.

Material for sequencing was peripheral blood. The TCR originated in a woman between 65 and 79 years old with COVID-19, enrolled during active disease. The chain has TRBV2 and TRBJ2-5; 13 nucleotides line up with TRBD2. The CDR3 DNA reads TGTGCCAGCAGTTCTCTAGGGACTAGCGGGGCCGTCGACCTCAGGACCCAGTACTTC. This gives the protein CASSSLGTSGAVDLRTQYF.